This TCR beta chain appears in the sequencing data of a study of blood T cell repertoires in COVID-19. Across the study: From the United States, Italy and Spain came samples of acute and convalescent COVID-19. Nucleic acid was either cDNA or gDNA, and it came from T cells, B-cell-depleted T cells, or PBMCs.

With 5 bases clipped from V and 5 bases from J, the junction kept 16 bases outside the gene matches. There are 17 residues in the CDR3. Germline-derived CDR1 and CDR2 are SGHRS and YFSETQ. Original methodology: By means of reference gene primer amplification, nucleated cell counts were estimated. Measured with immunoSEQ multiplex PCR; TCRdb has only the in-frame clones, and not every one. V and J calls and clone size are copied from that table; D and trimming were computed from the DNA. The sample lists about 160,000 clones, 75% to 90% seen once, with roughly 6.1% in the top ten. This chain links TRBV5-1 with TRBJ2-7; 10 bases align to TRBD2. Sequencing was done on a sample of peripheral blood. This TCR was sampled from a man older than 75 with acute or convalescent COVID-19. CDR3 sequence: CASRMASGRAPVHEQYF. The CDR3 nucleotides are TGCGCCAGCAGGATGGCCAGCGGGAGGGCTCCAGTGCACGAGCAGTACTTC.